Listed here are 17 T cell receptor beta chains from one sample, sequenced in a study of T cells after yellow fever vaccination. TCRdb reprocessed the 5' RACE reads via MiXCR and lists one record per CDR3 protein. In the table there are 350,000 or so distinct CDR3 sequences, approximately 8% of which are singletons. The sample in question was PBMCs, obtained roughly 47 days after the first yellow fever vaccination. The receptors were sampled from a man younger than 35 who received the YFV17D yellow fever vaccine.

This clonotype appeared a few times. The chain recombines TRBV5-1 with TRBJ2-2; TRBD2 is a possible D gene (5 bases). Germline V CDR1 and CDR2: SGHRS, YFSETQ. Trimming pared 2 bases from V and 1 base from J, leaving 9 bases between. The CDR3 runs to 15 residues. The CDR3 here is CASSFQDLNTGELFF. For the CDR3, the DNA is TGCGCCAGCAGCTTCCAGGACTTGAACACCGGGGAGCTGTTTTTT.

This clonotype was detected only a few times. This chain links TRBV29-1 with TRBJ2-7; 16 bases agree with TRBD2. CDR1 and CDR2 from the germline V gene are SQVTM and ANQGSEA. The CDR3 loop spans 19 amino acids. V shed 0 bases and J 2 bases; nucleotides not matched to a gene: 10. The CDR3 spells CSVEDLRGLAGGVTYEQYF. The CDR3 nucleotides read TGCAGCGTTGAAGATCTTCGGGGACTAGCGGGGGGGGTGACCTACGAGCAGTACTTC.

The CDR3 protein is CASRKGGEADTQYF. CDR3 DNA sequence: TGTGCCAGCAGGAAGGGGGGGGAGGCAGATACGCAGTATTTT. The rearrangement uses TRBV12-3 or TRBV12-4 and TRBJ2-3, with D perhaps matching TRBD2 (7 bases). The CDR3 is made up of 14 amino acids. Trimming removed 6 bases at V and 4 bases at J, with 14 bases between.

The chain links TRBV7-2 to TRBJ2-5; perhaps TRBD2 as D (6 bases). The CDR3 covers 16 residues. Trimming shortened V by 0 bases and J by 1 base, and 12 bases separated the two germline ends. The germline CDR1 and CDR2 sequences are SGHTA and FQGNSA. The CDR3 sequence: CASSLAAVGGQETQYF. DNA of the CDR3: TGTGCCAGCAGCTTAGCGGCCGTCGGGGGCCAAGAGACCCAGTACTTC.

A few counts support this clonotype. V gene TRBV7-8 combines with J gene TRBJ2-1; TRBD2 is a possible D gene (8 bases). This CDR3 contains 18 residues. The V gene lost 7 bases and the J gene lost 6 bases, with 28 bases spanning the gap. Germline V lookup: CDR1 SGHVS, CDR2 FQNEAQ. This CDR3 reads CASNQGVGRGALFNEQFF. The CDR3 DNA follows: TGTGCCAGCAACCAGGGGGTTGGGCGGGGGGCTCTCTTCAATGAGCAGTTCTTC. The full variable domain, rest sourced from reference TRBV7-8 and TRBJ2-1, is GAGVSQSPRYKVAKRGQDVALRCDPISGHVSLFWYQQALGQGPEFLTYFQNEAQLDKSGLPSDRFFAERPEGSVSTLKIQRTQQEDSAVYLCASNQGVGRGALFNEQFFGPGTRLTVL.

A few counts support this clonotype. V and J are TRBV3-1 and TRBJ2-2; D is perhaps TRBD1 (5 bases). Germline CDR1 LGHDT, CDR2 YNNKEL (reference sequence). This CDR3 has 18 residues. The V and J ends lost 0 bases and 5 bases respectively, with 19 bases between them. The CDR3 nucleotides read TGTGCCAGCAGCCAAGATCTTACGCTGGGGCTGCGGACCGGGGAGCTGTTTTTT. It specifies CASSQDLTLGLRTGELFF.

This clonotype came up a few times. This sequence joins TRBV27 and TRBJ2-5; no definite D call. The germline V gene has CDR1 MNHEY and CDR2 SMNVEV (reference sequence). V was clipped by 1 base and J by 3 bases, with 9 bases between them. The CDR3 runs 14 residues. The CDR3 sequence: CASSLWAGEETQYF. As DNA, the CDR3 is TGTGCCAGCAGTTTATGGGCAGGTGAAGAGACCCAGTACTTC.

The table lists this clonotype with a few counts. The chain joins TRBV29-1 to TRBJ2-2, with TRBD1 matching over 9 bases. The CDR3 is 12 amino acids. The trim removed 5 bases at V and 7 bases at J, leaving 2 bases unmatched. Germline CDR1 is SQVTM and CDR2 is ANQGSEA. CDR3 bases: TGCAGCGTTAGGACAGGGGTCGGGGAGCTGTTTTTT. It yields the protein CSVRTGVGELFF.

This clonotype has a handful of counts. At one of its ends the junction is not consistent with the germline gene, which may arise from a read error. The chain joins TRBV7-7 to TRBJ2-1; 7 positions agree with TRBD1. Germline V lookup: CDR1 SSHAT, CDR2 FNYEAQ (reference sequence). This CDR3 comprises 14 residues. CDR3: CASSLGGVGAEQFF. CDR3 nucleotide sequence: TGTGCTAGCAGCTTAGGGGGCGTCGGGGCTGAGCAGTTCTTC.

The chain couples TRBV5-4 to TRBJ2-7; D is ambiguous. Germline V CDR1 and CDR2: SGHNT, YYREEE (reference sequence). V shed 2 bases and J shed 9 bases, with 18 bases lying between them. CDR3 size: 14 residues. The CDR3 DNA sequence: TGTGCCAGCAGCTTCCATAACGACCCTAGTGCGCAGTACGTC. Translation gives CASSFHNDPSAQYV.

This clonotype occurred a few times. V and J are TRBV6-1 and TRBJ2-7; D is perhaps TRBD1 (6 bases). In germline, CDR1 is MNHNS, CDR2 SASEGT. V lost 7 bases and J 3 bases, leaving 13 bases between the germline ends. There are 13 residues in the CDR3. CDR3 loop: CASKRGLDYEQYF. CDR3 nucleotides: TGTGCCAGCAAGAGGGGGTTAGACTACGAGCAGTACTTC.

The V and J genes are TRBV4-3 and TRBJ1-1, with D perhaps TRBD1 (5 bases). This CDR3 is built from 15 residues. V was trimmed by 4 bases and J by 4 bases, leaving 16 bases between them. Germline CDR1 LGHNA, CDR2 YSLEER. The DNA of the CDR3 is TGCGCCAGCAGCCCGTGGGGCTCGGGGACCACTGAAGCTTTCTTT. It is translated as CASSPWGSGTTEAFF.

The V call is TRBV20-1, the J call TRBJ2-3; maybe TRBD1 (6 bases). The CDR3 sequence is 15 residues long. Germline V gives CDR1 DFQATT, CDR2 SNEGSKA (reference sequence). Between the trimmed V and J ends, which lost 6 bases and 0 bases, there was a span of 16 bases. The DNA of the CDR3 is TGCAGTGCGCAGGGGCAGGGTCAAAGCACAGATACGCAGTATTTT. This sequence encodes CSAQGQGQSTDTQYF.

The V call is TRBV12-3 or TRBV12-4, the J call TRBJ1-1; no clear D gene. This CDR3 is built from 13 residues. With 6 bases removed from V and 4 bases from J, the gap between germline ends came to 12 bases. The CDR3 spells CASRAPVVTEAFF. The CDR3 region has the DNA TGTGCCAGCAGGGCACCGGTCGTCACTGAAGCTTTCTTT.

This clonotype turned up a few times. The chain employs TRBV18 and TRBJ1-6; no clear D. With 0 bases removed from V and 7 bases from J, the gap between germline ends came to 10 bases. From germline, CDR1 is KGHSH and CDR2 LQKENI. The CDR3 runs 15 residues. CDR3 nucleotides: TGTGCCAGCTCACCACCCGGCAGCCCGAATTCACCCCTCCACTTT. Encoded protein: CASSPPGSPNSPLHF.

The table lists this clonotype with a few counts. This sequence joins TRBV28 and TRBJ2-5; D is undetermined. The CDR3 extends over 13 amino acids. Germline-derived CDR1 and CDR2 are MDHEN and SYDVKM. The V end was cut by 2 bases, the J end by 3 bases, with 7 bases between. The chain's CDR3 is CASSLTVKETQYF. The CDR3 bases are TGTGCCAGCAGTTTAACAGTCAAAGAGACCCAGTACTTC.

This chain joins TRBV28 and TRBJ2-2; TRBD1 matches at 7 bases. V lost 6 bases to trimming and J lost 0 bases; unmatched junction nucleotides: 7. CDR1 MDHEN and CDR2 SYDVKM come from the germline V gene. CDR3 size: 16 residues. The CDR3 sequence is CASRTAGTANTGELFF. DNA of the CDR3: TGTGCCAGCAGGACCGCCGGGACAGCGAACACCGGGGAGCTGTTTTTT.